The 20 T cell receptor beta chains in this list originate from one sample, sequenced in a study of blood T cell repertoires in COVID-19. Only in-frame clones appear in the TCRdb table, and some are missing; sequencing was by immunoSEQ multiplex PCR. The sample gives 20,000 to 25,000 clones, 80% of which show up once; more than 10% is in the top ten. Sequencing used peripheral blood. These receptors were obtained from a man aged 55 to 70 with active COVID-19.

V and J are TRBV6-5 and TRBJ2-7; TRBD2 matches 11 bases. This CDR3 is 15 amino acids long. The V gene end was trimmed by 6 bases and the J gene end by 2 bases; junction bases not matched to a gene: 6. Germline V gives CDR1 MNHEY, CDR2 SVGAGI. Here the CDR3 DNA reads TGTGCCAGCAGAATGGGACTAGCGGTTACCTACGAGCAGTACTTC. This gives the protein CASRMGLAVTYEQYF.

V is TRBV12-3 or TRBV12-4 and J is TRBJ1-1; 8 nucleotides line up with TRBD1. Trimming took 8 bases from V and 0 from J; bases not matched to a gene: 2. CDR3 length: 13 amino acids. CDR3 bases: TGTGCCAGCTGGGGACAGGTGAACACTGAAGCTTTCTTT. It encodes CASWGQVNTEAFF.

This clone was observed a few times. The gene calls are TRBV5-1 and TRBJ2-2, with 12 nucleotides matching TRBD2. CDR1 and CDR2 (germline): SGHRS, YFSETQ. CDR3 length: 16 amino acids. The ends lost 3 bases at V and 7 bases at J; junction bases unmatched: 7. In nucleotides, the CDR3 is TGCGCCAGCAGCTGGACTAGCGGGAATCTAATCGGGGAGCTGTTTTTT. Residues: CASSWTSGNLIGELFF.

The V call is TRBV7-8, the J call TRBJ2-7, with a weak D call TRBD1 (6 bases). The CDR3 runs 13 residues. Germline values: CDR1 SGHVS, CDR2 FQNEAQ. Trimming shortened V by 5 bases and J by 4 bases, and 12 bases separated the two germline ends. The CDR3 region is CASSLGQLYEQYF. CDR3 bases: TGTGCCAGCAGCCTCGGACAGCTTTACGAGCAGTACTTC.

This clone was counted only a few times. The chain carries TRBV12-3 or TRBV12-4 and TRBJ1-2; TRBD1 agrees at 8 bases. V shed 7 bases, J shed 5 bases, and the junction held 6 bases outside the gene matches. The CDR3 runs to 13 residues. The CDR3 nucleotides are TGTGCCAGCACCCAGGACAGGGCTTATGGCTACACCTTC. Protein sequence: CASTQDRAYGYTF.

This chain connects TRBV6-5 to TRBJ2-1; the match to TRBD2 covers 11 bases. From germline, CDR1 is MNHEY and CDR2 SVGAGI. The CDR3 covers 15 residues. Trimming at V came to 10 bases and at J to 6 bases, leaving 11 bases not matched to a gene. Here the CDR3 reads CATGIAGGLGNEQFF. The CDR3 DNA is TGTGCCACCGGCATAGCGGGAGGGTTGGGCAATGAGCAGTTCTTC.

In regard to this clone: Other DNA sequences in the same sample also yield this CDR3. The chain is built from TRBV6-4 and TRBJ2-6, with D possibly matching TRBD1 (6 bases). V was trimmed by 3 bases and J by 0 bases, leaving 6 bases between them. The CDR3 length is 15 residues. The germline gives CDR1 MRHNA, CDR2 SNTAGT. This CDR3 is CASSEDSSGANVLTF. Written as DNA, the CDR3 is TGTGCCAGCAGTGAGGACAGCTCTGGGGCCAACGTCCTGACTTTC.

The genes are TRBV19 and TRBJ1-1, with TRBD1 identical over 7 bases. This CDR3 has 14 residues. The germline CDR1 and CDR2 sequences are LNHDA and SQIVND (reference sequence). The trim removed 5 bases at V and 1 base at J, leaving 4 bases unmatched. In nucleotides, the CDR3 is TGTGCCAGTAGTGGCGGGACAGCGAACACTGAAGCTTTCTTT. Protein: CASSGGTANTEAFF.

This clone was detected only once. The V gene is TRBV7-8, the J gene TRBJ2-3, with 7 bases lining up with TRBD2. V dropped 1 base and J dropped 4; count of bases not matched to a gene: 5. CDR1 and CDR2 (germline): SGHVS, FQNEAQ. CDR3 length: 15 residues. CDR3 amino acids: CASSLGGRNADTQYF. The CDR3 DNA sequence: TGTGCCAGCAGCTTAGGCGGGAGAAACGCAGATACGCAGTATTTT. The full variable domain, with the rest looked up from reference TRBV7-8 and TRBJ2-3, is GAGVSQSPRYKVAKRGQDVALRCDPISGHVSLFWYQQALGQGPEFLTYFQNEAQLDKSGLPSDRFFAERPEGSVSTLKIQRTQQEDSAVYLCASSLGGRNADTQYFGPGTRLTVL.

The CDR3 nucleotides read TGTGCCAGCAGTCCACTGTGGGGACAGAGCAATCAGCCCCAGCATTTT. It is translated as CASSPLWGQSNQPQHF. This chain connects TRBV28 to TRBJ1-5; 7 bases agree with TRBD1. The germline gives CDR1 MDHEN, CDR2 SYDVKM. The CDR3 runs 16 residues. V shed 5 bases, J shed 1 base, and the junction held 8 bases outside the gene matches.

The V call is TRBV7-2, the J call TRBJ1-1; 7 bases line up with TRBD1. This CDR3 comprises 14 residues. V shed 1 base and J 5 bases; nucleotides not matched to a gene: 4. Germline-derived CDR1 and CDR2 are SGHTA and FQGNSA. The DNA of the CDR3 is TGTGCCAGCAGCTTAGACAACAGGGGAACTGAAGCTTTCTTT. This sequence encodes CASSLDNRGTEAFF.

The chain is built from TRBV2 and TRBJ1-1, with 8 bases aligning to TRBD1. The germline V gene has CDR1 SNHLY and CDR2 FYNNEI. This CDR3 has 13 residues. V lost 4 bases and J lost 5; bases outside the gene matches: 3. The CDR3 DNA reads as TGTGCCAGCAGTGTGGACAGGGAGACTGAAGCTTTCTTT. Translating gives CASSVDRETEAFF. Using reference TRBV2 and TRBJ1-1 for the parts outside the CDR3, the full variable domain is EPEVTQTPSHQVTQMGQEVILRCVPISNHLYFYWYRQILGQKVEFLVSFYNNEISEKSEIFDDQFSVERPDGSNFTLKIRSTKLEDSAMYFCASSVDRETEAFFGQGTRLTVV.

The chain carries TRBV6-4 and TRBJ2-7; TRBD2 agrees at 8 bases. After removal of 2 bases from V and 3 bases from J, the junction contained 21 bases not matched to a gene. Per the germline V gene, CDR1 is MRHNA and CDR2 is SNTAGT. The CDR3 totals 20 residues. The CDR3 nucleotides are TGTGCCAGCAGTGACCCCCCGGGGGGGTTTGTGCTAGCGGAAGACTACGAGCAGTACTTC. Protein: CASSDPPGGFVLAEDYEQYF.

This chain links TRBV9 with TRBJ1-1; possibly TRBD1 for D (6 bases). The CDR3 sequence is 14 residues long. Per germline, CDR1 SGDLS and CDR2 YYNGEE. Trimming stripped 0 bases from V and 5 bases from J, with 11 bases between. CDR3 nucleotide sequence: TGTGCCAGCAGCGTAGTTGGGGGCGGGACTGAAGCTTTCTTT. It is translated as CASSVVGGGTEAFF.

The chain employs TRBV28 and TRBJ1-1, with D perhaps TRBD1 (5 bases). The CDR3 contains 16 residues. CDR1 is MDHEN and CDR2 is SYDVKM in the germline V gene. The germline V and J ends were trimmed by 3 bases and 1 base, with 15 bases remaining between them. CDR3 amino acids: CASSLEGYDENTEAFF. The CDR3 DNA reads TGTGCCAGCAGTTTGGAGGGGTACGACGAGAACACTGAAGCTTTCTTT. The full variable domain, in which reference TRBV28 and TRBJ1-1 provide the parts outside the CDR3, is DVKVTQSSRYLVKRTGEKVFLECVQDMDHENMFWYRQDPGLGLRLIYFSYDVKMKEKGDIPEGYSVSREKKERFSLILESASTNQTSMYLCASSLEGYDENTEAFFGQGTRLTVV.

The chain employs TRBV12-5 and TRBJ2-7, with 7 nucleotides matching TRBD2. Unmatched junction bases numbered 16, after V lost 3 bases and J lost 2 bases. Germline loops: CDR1 LGHNT, CDR2 FRNRAP. The CDR3 loop spans 18 amino acids. CDR3 nucleotides: TGTGCTAGTGGTTTCCTGGCTAGCGGCCTACCCGATACCTACGAGCAGTACTTC. Encoded protein: CASGFLASGLPDTYEQYF.

This clone has more than one count but fewer than ten. The rearrangement uses TRBV7-9 and TRBJ1-4; D not resolved. The CDR3 contains 14 residues. Germline CDR1 reads SEHNR; CDR2 reads FQNEAQ (reference sequence). Trimming cost V 4 bases and J 5 bases, with 11 bases left between them. CDR3 residues: CASSSHSGNEKLFF. CDR3 DNA: TGTGCCAGCAGCTCACACAGCGGAAATGAAAAACTGTTTTTT.

The J gene is TRBJ2-1, the V gene TRBV10-1; 7 nucleotides match TRBD1. CDR1 is WNHNN and CDR2 is SYGVQD in the germline V gene (reference sequence). The CDR3 is 16 amino acids. The V gene end was trimmed by 2 bases and the J gene end by 0 bases; junction bases not matched to a gene: 4. CDR3 nucleotide sequence: TGCGCCAGCAGTGAGGACCGGGACAGCTCCTACAATGAGCAGTTCTTC. Its translation is CASSEDRDSSYNEQFF.

The chain employs TRBV4-1 and TRBJ2-7; D gene uncertain. Germline assignment: CDR1 MGHRA and CDR2 YSYEKL. The CDR3 runs 13 residues. Trimming removed 8 bases at V and 2 bases at J, with 13 bases between. CDR3 residues: CASSGDSPYEQYF. The CDR3, as DNA: TGCGCCAGCTCTGGAGACTCTCCCTACGAGCAGTACTTC.

The chain combines TRBV7-9 with TRBJ2-7; 7 positions agree with TRBD1. In germline, CDR1 is SEHNR, CDR2 FQNEAQ (reference sequence). V was clipped by 5 bases and J by 0 bases; unmatched bases: 16. CDR3 size: 18 residues. The CDR3: CASSPTPGTALSSYEQYF. The CDR3 region has the DNA TGTGCCAGCAGCCCCACCCCCGGGACAGCCCTGAGCTCCTACGAGCAGTACTTC. The whole variable domain, remainder taken from reference TRBV7-9 and TRBJ2-7, is DTGVSQNPRHKITKRGQNVTFRCDPISEHNRLYWYRQTLGQGPEFLTYFQNEAQLEKSRLLSDRFSAERPKGSFSTLEIQRTEQGDSAMYLCASSPTPGTALSSYEQYFGPGTRLTVT.